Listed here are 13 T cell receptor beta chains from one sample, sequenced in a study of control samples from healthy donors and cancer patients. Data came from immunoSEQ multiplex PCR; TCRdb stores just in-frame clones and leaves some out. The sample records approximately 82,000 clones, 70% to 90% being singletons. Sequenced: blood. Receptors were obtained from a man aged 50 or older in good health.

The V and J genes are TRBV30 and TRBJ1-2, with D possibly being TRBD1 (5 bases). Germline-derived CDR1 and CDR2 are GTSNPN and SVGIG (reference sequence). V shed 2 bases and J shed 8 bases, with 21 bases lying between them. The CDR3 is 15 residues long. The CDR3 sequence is CAWSTRTLLREGYTF. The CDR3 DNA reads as TGTGCCTGGAGTACTAGGACACTACTACGAGAGGGCTACACCTTC.

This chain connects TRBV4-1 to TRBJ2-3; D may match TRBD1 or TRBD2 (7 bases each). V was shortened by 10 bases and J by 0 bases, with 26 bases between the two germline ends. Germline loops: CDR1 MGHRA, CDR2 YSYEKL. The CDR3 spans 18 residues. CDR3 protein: CATQPGPRGGASTDTQYF. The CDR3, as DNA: TGCGCCACTCAACCGGGGCCCAGGGGGGGCGCTAGCACAGATACGCAGTATTTT.

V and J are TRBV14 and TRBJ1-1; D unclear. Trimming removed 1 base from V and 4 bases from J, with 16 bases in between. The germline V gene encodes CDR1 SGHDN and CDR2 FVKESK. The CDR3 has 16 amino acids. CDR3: CASSQVQSPWGTEAFF. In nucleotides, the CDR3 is TGTGCCAGCAGCCAAGTGCAGAGCCCCTGGGGCACTGAAGCTTTCTTT.

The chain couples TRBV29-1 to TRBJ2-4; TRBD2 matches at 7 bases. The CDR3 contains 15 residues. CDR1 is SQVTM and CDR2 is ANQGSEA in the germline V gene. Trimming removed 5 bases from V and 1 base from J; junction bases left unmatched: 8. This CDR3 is CSVSGGREAKNIQYF. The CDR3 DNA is TGCAGCGTTTCGGGAGGAAGGGAGGCCAAAAACATTCAGTACTTC.

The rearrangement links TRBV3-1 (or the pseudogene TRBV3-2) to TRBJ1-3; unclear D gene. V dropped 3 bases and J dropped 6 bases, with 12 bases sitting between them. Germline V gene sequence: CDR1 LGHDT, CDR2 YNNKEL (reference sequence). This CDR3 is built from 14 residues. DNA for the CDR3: TGTGCCAGCAGCCACCTGACCAAGGAAAACACCATATATTTT. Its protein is CASSHLTKENTIYF.

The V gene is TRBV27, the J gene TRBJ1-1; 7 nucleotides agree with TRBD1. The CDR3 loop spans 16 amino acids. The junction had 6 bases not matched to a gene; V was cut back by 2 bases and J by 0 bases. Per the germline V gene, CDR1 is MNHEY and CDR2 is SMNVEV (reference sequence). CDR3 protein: CASSLRGLYMNTEAFF. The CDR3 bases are TGTGCCAGCAGTTTAAGGGGGCTCTACATGAACACTGAAGCTTTCTTT.

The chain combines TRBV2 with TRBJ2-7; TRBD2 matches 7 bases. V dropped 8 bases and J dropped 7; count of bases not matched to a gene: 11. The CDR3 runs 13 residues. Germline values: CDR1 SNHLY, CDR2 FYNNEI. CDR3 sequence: CASWTRGSEEQYF. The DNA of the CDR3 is TGTGCCAGCTGGACGCGGGGGTCGGAGGAGCAGTACTTC.

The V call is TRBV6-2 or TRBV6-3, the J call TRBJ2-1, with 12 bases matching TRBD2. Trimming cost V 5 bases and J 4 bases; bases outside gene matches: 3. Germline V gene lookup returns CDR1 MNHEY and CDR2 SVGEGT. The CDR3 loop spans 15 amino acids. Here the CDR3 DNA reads TGTGCCAGCAGTAGACTAGCGGGGGCTTACAATGAGCAGTTCTTC. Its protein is CASSRLAGAYNEQFF.

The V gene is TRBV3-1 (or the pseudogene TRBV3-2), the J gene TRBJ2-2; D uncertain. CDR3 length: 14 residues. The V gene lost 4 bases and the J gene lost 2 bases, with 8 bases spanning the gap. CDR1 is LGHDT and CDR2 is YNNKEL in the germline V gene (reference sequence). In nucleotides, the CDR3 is TGTGCCAGCAGCCTTGGGGTAAACACCGGGGAGCTGTTTTTT. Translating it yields CASSLGVNTGELFF.

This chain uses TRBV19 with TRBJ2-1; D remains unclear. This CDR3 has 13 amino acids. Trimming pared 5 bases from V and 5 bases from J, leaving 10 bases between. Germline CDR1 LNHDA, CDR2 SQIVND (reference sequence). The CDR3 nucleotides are TGTGCCAGTAGTTACACAGCTAACAATGAGCAGTTCTTC. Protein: CASSYTANNEQFF.

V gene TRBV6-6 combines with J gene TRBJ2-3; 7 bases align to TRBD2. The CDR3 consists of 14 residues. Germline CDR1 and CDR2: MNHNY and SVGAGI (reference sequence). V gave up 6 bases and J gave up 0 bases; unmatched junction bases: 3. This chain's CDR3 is CASRPGGSTDTQYF. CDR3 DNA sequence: TGTGCCAGCAGGCCCGGGGGGAGCACAGATACGCAGTATTTT.

Here the CDR3 reads CASSPPRDRVLQYF. The CDR3 DNA reads TGTGCCAGCTCACCACCCCGGGACAGGGTCCTTCAGTACTTC. The chain uses TRBV18 and TRBJ2-4, with 9 bases lining up with TRBD1. V lost 0 bases and J lost 11; bases outside the gene matches: 5. CDR1 and CDR2 from the germline V gene are KGHSH and LQKENI. The CDR3 consists of 14 residues. Full variable domain (remainder filled in from reference TRBV18 and TRBJ2-4): NAGVMQNPRHLVRRRGQEARLRCSPMKGHSHVYWYRQLPEEGLKFMVYLQKENIIDESGMPKERFSAEFPKEGPSILRIQQVVRGDSAAYFCASSPPRDRVLQYFGAGTRLSVL.

The CDR3 nucleotides are TGTGCCAGCAGCCAAGATGGGGGGGAGGGCTTTGACCTCCAAGAGACCCAGTACTTC. Encoded protein: CASSQDGGEGFDLQETQYF. The genes are TRBV4-2 and TRBJ2-5; 7 bases agree with TRBD2. Germline trimming cut 0 bases from V and 1 base from J; bases unmatched to any gene: 14. Germline V CDR1 and CDR2: LGHNA, YNFKEQ. This CDR3 is 19 amino acids long.